These 9 T cell receptor beta chains share one sample of origin, sequenced in a study of CD8 T cells in Susac syndrome (dated by TCRdb to between 2017 and 2020). Libraries were made using the immunoSEQ multiplex PCR assay. RNA was extracted using the RNeasy kit, and about 0.45 to 1 ug of the RNA was reverse transcribed with random hexamers. TCRdb redid the processing of the public reads, applying fastp at Q25 and MiXCR, and retained in-frame beta chains. Each CDR3 protein appears once, grouped with its most common genes and DNA. Recorded for this sample are about 280,000 distinct CDR3 sequences; roughly 85% of them occurred a single time. The top ten constitute 0.095% to 0.14% of the sample. Input material: CD8+ T cells from PBMCs. The receptors come from a human donor with multiple sclerosis.

This chain joins TRBV28 and TRBJ2-1; the match to TRBD2 covers 7 bases. The germline V gene has CDR1 MDHEN and CDR2 SYDVKM. Trimming cost V 6 bases and J 7 bases; bases outside gene matches: 9. The CDR3 has 14 residues. The CDR3 protein is CASSYPGEGNEQFF. The CDR3 DNA reads as TGTGCCAGCAGCTATCCGGGGGAGGGGAATGAGCAGTTCTTC.

This clonotype was counted once. The rearrangement links TRBV2 to TRBJ1-2; D gene uncertain. Trimming stripped 6 bases from V and 3 bases from J, with 20 bases between. Germline assignment: CDR1 SNHLY and CDR2 FYNNEI. CDR3 length: 16 amino acids. DNA of the CDR3: TGTGCCAGCAGAGGACTTCCCAAGCCGAGGGACTATGGCTACACCTTC. Protein sequence: CASRGLPKPRDYGYTF.

The chain combines TRBV7-9 with TRBJ2-7; possible D gene TRBD1, 6 bases. The CDR3 extends over 14 amino acids. Trimming stripped 4 bases from V and 1 base from J, with 11 bases between. Germline CDR1 is SEHNR and CDR2 is FQNEAQ (reference sequence). CDR3 protein: CASSSDSRSYEQYF. Here the CDR3 DNA reads TGTGCCAGCAGCTCGGACAGTAGATCCTACGAGCAGTACTTC.

The CDR3 DNA is TGTGCCAGCAGTTTATGGGGGACAAATTCCTACGAGCAGTACTTC. It is translated as CASSLWGTNSYEQYF. This chain uses TRBV28 with TRBJ2-7; maybe TRBD1 (6 bases). Germline CDR1 is MDHEN and CDR2 is SYDVKM. The germline V and J ends were trimmed by 0 bases and 1 base, with 10 bases remaining between them. CDR3 length: 15 residues.

The chain combines TRBV9 with TRBJ2-7; 7 nucleotides line up with TRBD2. The CDR3 extends over 15 amino acids. CDR1 is SGDLS, CDR2 YYNGEE, per germline. After removal of 0 bases from V and 2 bases from J, the junction contained 5 bases not matched to a gene. The DNA of the CDR3 is TGTGCCAGCAGCGTAGCAGCGGGGCTAACCTACGAGCAGTACTTC. Translating gives CASSVAAGLTYEQYF.

The chain has TRBV27 and TRBJ1-1; TRBD1 is a possible D gene (6 bases). V was pared by 6 bases and J by 1 base, with 15 bases between. Looked up from germline, CDR1 is MNHEY and CDR2 is SMNVEV (reference sequence). This CDR3 is 15 amino acids long. For the CDR3, the DNA is TGTGCCAGCAGCTCCCTTCCGACAGGGAACACTGAAGCTTTCTTT. Its translation is CASSSLPTGNTEAFF.

This chain links TRBV2 with TRBJ2-7; D not resolved. The V gene's germline CDR1 is SNHLY and CDR2 FYNNEI. V was clipped by 6 bases and J by 2 bases, with 14 bases between them. This CDR3 spans 14 amino acids. CDR3 nucleotides: TGTGCCAGCAGAGGAACCACGAGCCCCTACGAGCAGTACTTC. Translation gives CASRGTTSPYEQYF.

The V call is TRBV10-1, the J call TRBJ2-7; no definite D call. Trimming pared 4 bases from V and 3 bases from J, leaving 10 bases between. Per germline, CDR1 WNHNN and CDR2 SYGVQD (reference sequence). The CDR3 extends over 13 amino acids. The CDR3 bases are TGCGCCAGCAGTGTTTTAGGGAACTACGAGCAGTACTTC. It specifies CASSVLGNYEQYF.

This clonotype was seen once. The chain recombines TRBV7-9 with TRBJ2-5; D is unclear. In germline, CDR1 is SEHNR, CDR2 FQNEAQ (reference sequence). The CDR3 is made up of 14 amino acids. V lost 5 bases, J lost 5 bases, and 15 bases lay in between. The CDR3 DNA reads as TGTGCCAGCAGCCCTATAGGACCGGAGGAGACCCAGTACTTC. Residues: CASSPIGPEETQYF.